This T cell receptor beta chain is from a study of cytomegalovirus exposure and HLA in healthy donors. V shed 5 bases, J shed 1 base, and the junction held 6 bases outside the gene matches. The CDR3 covers 16 residues. Germline V gives CDR1 SGHVS, CDR2 FQNEAQ. PCR involved 60 Vbeta and 13 Jbeta primers. Libraries were prepared by immunoSEQ multiplex PCR; TCRdb keeps only in-frame clonotypes and omits some of them. The repertoire table contains 200,000 to 250,000 clones. V is TRBV7-8 and J is TRBJ2-2, with 8 bases identical to TRBD2. The source of this sequence is a girl aged 2 to 10 in good health and CMV-seropositive. Sequencing was performed on PBMCs. The CDR3 DNA sequence: TGTGCCAGCAGCATTGCTAGCGGGCGGAACACCGGGGAGCTGTTTTTT. Encoded protein: CASSIASGRNTGELFF.